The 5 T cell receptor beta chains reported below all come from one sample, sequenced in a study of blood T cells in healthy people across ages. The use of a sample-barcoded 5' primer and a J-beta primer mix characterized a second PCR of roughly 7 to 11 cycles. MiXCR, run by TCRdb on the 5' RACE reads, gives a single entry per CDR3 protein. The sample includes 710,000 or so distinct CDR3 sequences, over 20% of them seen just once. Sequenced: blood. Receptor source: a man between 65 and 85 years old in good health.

In DNA, the CDR3 is TGTGCCATCAGGGAAAAAAACACTGAAGCTTTCTTT. Translation: CAIREKNTEAFF. The V call is TRBV10-3, the J call TRBJ1-1; D gene uncertain. CDR3 length equals 12 residues. Trimming stripped 6 bases from V and 2 bases from J, with 7 bases between. Germline V gene lookup returns CDR1 ENHRY and CDR2 SYGVKD.

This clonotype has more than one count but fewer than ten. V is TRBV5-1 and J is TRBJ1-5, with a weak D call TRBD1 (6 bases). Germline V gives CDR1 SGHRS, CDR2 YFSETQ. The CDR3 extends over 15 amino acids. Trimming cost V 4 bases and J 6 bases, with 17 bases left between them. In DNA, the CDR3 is TGCGCCAGCAGCCTAACAGGGACCAGGGGTCAGCCCCAGCATTTT. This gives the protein CASSLTGTRGQPQHF.

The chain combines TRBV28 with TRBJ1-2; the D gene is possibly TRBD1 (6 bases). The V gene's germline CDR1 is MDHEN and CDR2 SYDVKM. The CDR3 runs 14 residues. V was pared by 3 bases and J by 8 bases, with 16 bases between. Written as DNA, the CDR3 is TGTGCCAGCAGTTTCGTCCAGGGGCGCGGGGGCTACACCTTC. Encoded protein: CASSFVQGRGGYTF.

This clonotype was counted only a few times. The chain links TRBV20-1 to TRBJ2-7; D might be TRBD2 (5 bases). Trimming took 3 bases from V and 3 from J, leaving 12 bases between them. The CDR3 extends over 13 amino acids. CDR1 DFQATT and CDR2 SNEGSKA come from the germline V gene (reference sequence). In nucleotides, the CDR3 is TGCAGTGCTAGGGTTTTCGGGAACTACGAGCAGTACTTC. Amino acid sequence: CSARVFGNYEQYF.

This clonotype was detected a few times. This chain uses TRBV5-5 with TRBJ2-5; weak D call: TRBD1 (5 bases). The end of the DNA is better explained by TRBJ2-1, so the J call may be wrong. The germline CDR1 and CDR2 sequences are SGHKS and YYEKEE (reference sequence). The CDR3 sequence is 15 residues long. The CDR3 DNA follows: TGTGCCAGCAGCTTTGGGGCGCTAAAGTCAAATGAGCAGTTCTTC. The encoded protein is CASSFGALKSNEQFF.